The 10 T cell receptor beta chains below come from one sample, sequenced in a study of CD8+ T cells in alopecia areata. Indicated treatment: oral pan-JAK inhibitor, 5-10 mg twice daily. Extracted from the samples, RNA was reverse transcribed into cDNA to serve as the sequencing template. Here immunoSEQ multiplex PCR was the method, and the copy in TCRdb shows in-frame clones only, minus some. The table has 95,000 to 150,000 clones, about 59% seen once. Sample: CD4+ T cells sorted from blood, taken at week 4, from a patient treated with tofacitinib. The receptor set was obtained from a human donor with alopecia areata.

CDR3 sequence (DNA): TGTGCCAGCAGGACCCCCGGACAGGTGGGCGAGACCCAGTACTTC. Residues: CASRTPGQVGETQYF. The chain is built from TRBV28 and TRBJ2-5; TRBD1 agrees at 7 bases. Germline CDR1 is MDHEN and CDR2 is SYDVKM. This CDR3 is 15 amino acids long. Trimming cost V 6 bases and J 5 bases; bases outside gene matches: 12.

The CDR3: CASSAPLAKNIQYF. The CDR3 DNA reads as TGTGCCAGCAGCGCCCCGCTAGCCAAAAACATTCAGTACTTC. The chain employs TRBV11-2 and TRBJ2-4, with unresolved D. V was trimmed by 5 bases and J by 0 bases, leaving 8 bases between them. The CDR3 sequence is 14 residues long. The germline CDR1 and CDR2 sequences are SGHAT and FQNNGV.

In this sample, this clone turned up a few times. The chain uses TRBV30 and TRBJ1-2; 7 positions agree with TRBD1. This CDR3 has 14 amino acids. CDR1 GTSNPN and CDR2 SVGIG come from the germline V gene (reference sequence). Trimming cost V 7 bases and J 4 bases; bases outside gene matches: 12. The CDR3 is CAFYHPRDSYGYTF. CDR3 nucleotides: TGTGCCTTCTACCACCCCCGGGACAGCTATGGCTACACCTTC. Drawing the rest from reference TRBV30 and TRBJ1-2, the complete variable domain is SQTIHQWPATLVQPVGSPLSLECTVEGTSNPNLYWYRQAAGRGLQLLFYSVGIGQISSEVPQNLSASRPQDRQFILSSKKLLLSDSGFYLCAFYHPRDSYGYTFGSGTRLTVV.

This rearrangement joins TRBV28 to TRBJ2-3; no reliable D call. This CDR3 is 16 amino acids long. CDR1 is MDHEN and CDR2 is SYDVKM in the germline V gene. V lost 3 bases, J lost 6 bases, and 19 bases lay in between. CDR3 in amino acids: CASSLSIAIPGDTQYF. The CDR3 DNA follows: TGTGCCAGCAGTTTGTCCATCGCGATACCTGGGGATACGCAGTATTTT.

The chain is built from TRBV30 and TRBJ1-5; TRBD1 matches 8 bases. This CDR3 region has 16 residues. Germline V gives CDR1 GTSNPN, CDR2 SVGIG (reference sequence). J was trimmed by 3 bases and V by 0 bases; bases with no gene match: 7. In DNA form, the CDR3 reads TGTGCCTGGAGTGTACTAGGACAGGGACCCAATCAGCCCCAGCATTTT. Encoded protein: CAWSVLGQGPNQPQHF.

The chain combines TRBV6-1 with TRBJ1-2, with D perhaps TRBD1 (6 bases). Germline CDR1 MNHNS, CDR2 SASEGT. V was pared by 6 bases and J by 7 bases, with 15 bases between. CDR3 size: 13 residues. The chain's CDR3 is CASSASRGSGYTF. CDR3 nucleotides: TGTGCCAGCAGCGCCTCGAGGGGGTCTGGCTACACCTTC.

The chain couples TRBV2 to TRBJ1-5; TRBD1 is a possible D gene (5 bases). Germline V CDR1 and CDR2: SNHLY, FYNNEI. V shed 8 bases and J shed 0 bases, with 11 bases lying between them. This CDR3 has 14 amino acids. Here the CDR3 reads CASLAGISNQPQHF. In DNA, the CDR3 is TGTGCCAGCCTGGCAGGGATTAGCAATCAGCCCCAGCATTTT.

The rearrangement joins TRBV6-5 to TRBJ1-2, with 8 bases that match TRBD1. The CDR3 length is 15 residues. The germline gives CDR1 MNHEY, CDR2 SVGAGI. V shed 0 bases and J 8 bases; nucleotides not matched to a gene: 8. The CDR3 reads CASSYSWTGIVGYTF. In DNA, the CDR3 is TGTGCCAGCAGTTACTCCTGGACAGGGATTGTGGGCTACACCTTC.

This chain uses TRBV4-3 with TRBJ2-1; D is possibly TRBD1 (6 bases). Germline CDR1 LGHNA, CDR2 YSLEER. The CDR3 length is 15 residues. V was shortened by 4 bases and J by 1 base, with 11 bases between the two germline ends. The CDR3 nucleotides read TGCGCCAGCAGCCGCCGGGACACGTCCTACAATGAGCAGTTCTTC. Translating it yields CASSRRDTSYNEQFF.

This clone turned up a few times. The genes are TRBV7-2 and TRBJ2-3; D is possibly TRBD1 or TRBD2 (5 bases each). Germline loops: CDR1 SGHTA, CDR2 FQGNSA. V was clipped by 5 bases and J by 5 bases, with 11 bases between them. This CDR3 region has 13 residues. The CDR3 nucleotides are TGTGCCAGCAGCCTGGGACCCCAAGATACGCAGTATTTT. Its protein product is CASSLGPQDTQYF.